These 17 T cell receptor beta chains came from one sample sequenced in a study of tumor-infiltrating lymphocytes in primary liver carcinoma. Unsorted bulk tissue (about 20-32 mg) underwent RNA and DNA co-extraction. Constant-region priming of approximately 0.55 ug total RNA yielded TCR beta cDNA. What produced the TCR beta libraries was three nested multiplex PCR rounds using slightly modified ARM-PCR. Use of TRBV1-TRBV30 forward primers with a C-beta reverse primer characterized the first two PCR rounds, which lasted about 10 cycles each. TCRdb analysed the multiplex PCR reads with MiXCR anew, one entry per CDR3 protein. The sample consists of 95,000 to 100,000 distinct CDR3 sequences, around 66% of them appearing once. The sample taken for sequencing was liver tumor tissue from sampling region 2. Subset noted: tumor region T2, inferior pole. The source of these receptors is a woman aged 60-75 years with primary liver carcinoma and hepatitis B virus infection.

Details on this clonotype: No conserved phenylalanine or tryptophan ends this CDR3, so it is likely a read error. The V gene is TRBV11-2, the J gene TRBJ1-2; D gene ambiguous. From germline, CDR1 is SGHAT and CDR2 FQNNGV. Trimming took off 3 bases at V and 0 bases at J, with 8 bases between the two ends. The length of the CDR3 is 14 residues. The chain's CDR3 is CASSLSRANYGYTL. The CDR3 coding sequence is TGTGCCAGCAGCTTGTCACGGGCTAACTATGGCTACACCTTG.

On this clonotype itself: A much larger clone is a single base away; this may be a read error. The V call is TRBV7-9, the J call TRBJ1-2; D gene ambiguous. Trimming pared 4 bases from V and 7 bases from J, leaving 16 bases between. Germline V gene data show CDR1 as SEHNR and CDR2 as FQNEAQ (reference sequence). The CDR3 has 14 residues. The CDR3 nucleotides read TGTGCCAGCAGCTCATCCGGGAGAGGGTTTGGCTACACCTTC. Protein product: CASSSSGRGFGYTF.

This clonotype occurred many times. The V and J genes are TRBV12-3 or TRBV12-4 and TRBJ2-5, with 10 positions matching TRBD2. The CDR3 sequence is 16 residues long. Trimming at V came to 6 bases and at J to 4 bases, leaving 11 bases not matched to a gene. CDR3 DNA sequence: TGTGCCAGCAGGGCTTTAGCGGGAGGTTGGGGAGAGACCCAGTACTTC. This translates into CASRALAGGWGETQYF.

The sample holds a few counts of this clonotype. A read error may explain this, as a much larger clone is one base away. The J gene is TRBJ1-1, the V gene TRBV4-1; D not certain. The length of the CDR3 is 13 residues. Germline lookup yields CDR1 MGHRA and CDR2 YSYEKL. The DNA of the CDR3 is TGCACCAGCCAGAGAGTAGCGAACACTGAAGCTTTCTTT. As protein: CTSQRVANTEAFF.

In its sample, this clonotype is medium-sized. J is TRBJ2-7 and V is TRBV11-2; 12 positions agree with TRBD1. Germline trimming cut 1 base from V and 4 bases from J; bases unmatched to any gene: 5. The CDR3 extends over 16 amino acids. Germline CDR1 is SGHAT and CDR2 is FQNNGV. CDR3 DNA sequence: TGTGCCAGCAGCTTAGTTGGGACAGGGGGCAGATACGAGCAGTACTTC. As protein: CASSLVGTGGRYEQYF.

The V and J genes are TRBV29-1 and TRBJ2-5, with 7 positions matching TRBD1. After removal of 2 bases from V and 4 bases from J, the junction contained 10 bases not matched to a gene. Germline CDR1 reads SQVTM; CDR2 reads ANQGSEA. The CDR3 consists of 15 residues. As DNA, the CDR3 is TGCAGCGTTGAATGTTCTACAGGGGAAGGAGAGACCCAGTACTTC. Its translation: CSVECSTGEGETQYF.

This chain links TRBV7-9 with TRBJ2-1; D might be TRBD2 (6 bases). Germline V lookup: CDR1 SEHNR, CDR2 FQNEAQ (reference sequence). This CDR3 is built from 20 residues. Trimming took 1 base from V and 7 from J, leaving 29 bases between them. The CDR3 nucleotides read TGTGCCAGCAGCTTAGATGCTCCTCGTGCGGGGCCTACCCAATGGAATGAGCAGTTCTTC. As protein: CASSLDAPRAGPTQWNEQFF.

The CDR3 nucleotides are TGTGCCAGCAGCCTAGGGACAGGGAGTAACGTCCTGACTTTC. Translating it yields CASSLGTGSNVLTF. This chain joins TRBV7-3 and TRBJ2-6; 9 positions agree with TRBD1. The CDR3 sequence is 14 residues long. CDR1 and CDR2 from the germline V gene are SGHTA and FQGTGA. V trimming: 5 bases; J trimming: 10 bases; junction bases outside the gene matches: 6.

With regard to this clonotype: This may stem from a read error, because a much larger clone lies one nucleotide away. The V call is TRBV7-8, the J call TRBJ2-7; possibly TRBD1 or TRBD2 for D (6 bases each). V was shortened by 0 bases and J by 9 bases, with 15 bases between the two germline ends. CDR1 SGHVS and CDR2 FQNEAQ come from the germline V gene. The CDR3 runs 14 residues. The CDR3 nucleotides read TGTGCCAGCAGCTTAGCGGGGGGCGCGGACGTGCAGTACTTC. This sequence encodes CASSLAGGADVQYF.

As concerns this clonotype: With a much larger clone just one base away, this may be a read error. The conserved phenylalanine or tryptophan is not found at the CDR3 terminus, so this likely reflects a read error. V usage is TRBV7-9 and J usage is TRBJ2-5; D is undetermined. Per germline, CDR1 SEHNR and CDR2 FQNEAQ (reference sequence). V dropped 5 bases and J dropped 4 bases, with 5 bases sitting between them. The CDR3 covers 11 residues. CDR3 residues: CASSMTETQYI. CDR3 in DNA: TGTGCCAGCAGCATGACAGAGACCCAGTACATC.

The table lists this clonotype with many counts. This sequence joins TRBV5-1 and TRBJ1-5; no clear D gene. V gave up 0 bases and J gave up 1 base, with 8 bases separating them. Germline CDR1 SGHRS, CDR2 YFSETQ. The length of the CDR3 is 15 residues. The CDR3 region is CASSLAGRSNQPQHF. In DNA form, the CDR3 reads TGCGCCAGCAGCTTGGCAGGACGGAGCAATCAGCCCCAGCATTTT.

The sample holds many counts of this clonotype. The chain recombines TRBV6-1 with TRBJ1-5; D not resolved. This CDR3 has 13 amino acids. In germline, CDR1 is MNHNS, CDR2 SASEGT. Trimming removed 7 bases from V and 3 bases from J, with 10 bases in between. CDR3 in amino acids: CASKEQVNQPQHF. DNA of the CDR3: TGTGCCAGCAAGGAGCAAGTCAATCAGCCCCAGCATTTT.

This clonotype appeared many times. The V gene is TRBV5-1, the J gene TRBJ2-1, with TRBD2 matching 14 bases. CDR1 is SGHRS and CDR2 is YFSETQ in the germline V gene. The J segment lost 7 bases and the V segment lost 4 bases, leaving 7 bases of the junction unmatched. This CDR3 has 16 residues. The CDR3 nucleotides are TGCGCCAGCAGCGACTGGACTAGCGGGAGGAGTAATGAGCAGTTCTTC. Encoded protein: CASSDWTSGRSNEQFF.

This chain joins TRBV12-3 or TRBV12-4 and TRBJ1-1, with 7 bases matching TRBD1. The CDR3 is 14 residues long. V was pared by 5 bases and J by 13 bases, with 16 bases of the junction left unmatched. DNA of the CDR3: TGTGCCAGCAGTCCCGACGACAGGGACACTGAAATTTTCTTT. As protein: CASSPDDRDTEIFF.

Many counts were recorded for this clonotype. The V gene is TRBV29-1, the J gene TRBJ2-1; 9 bases match TRBD2. Germline CDR1 reads SQVTM; CDR2 reads ANQGSEA. V was pared by 4 bases and J by 6 bases, with 4 bases of the junction left unmatched. CDR3 size: 13 residues. The CDR3 reads CSVASGETNEQFF. For the CDR3, the DNA is TGCAGCGTTGCTAGCGGGGAGACCAATGAGCAGTTCTTC.

Of note for this clonotype: One base away lies a much larger clone, so this may be a sequencing read error. This chain uses TRBV6-5 with TRBJ2-1, with 10 bases aligning to TRBD1. CDR3 length: 16 amino acids. Germline V CDR1 and CDR2: MNHEY, SVGAGI. CDR3 nucleotides: TGTGCCTGCAGCTCGGGGGGACAGGGGATTTTAAATGAGCAGTTCTTC. Protein sequence: CACSSGGQGILNEQFF.

Only one count was recorded for this clonotype. One junction end does not reproduce the germline sequence, and a read error may be involved. This rearrangement joins TRBV12-3 or TRBV12-4 to TRBJ2-2; TRBD2 might be the D (5 bases). The CDR3 length is 13 residues. CDR3 in amino acids: CASSQQIAGKLFF. CDR3 coding DNA: TGTGCCAGCAGCCAACAGATCGCCGGGAAGCTGTTTTTT.